This entry lists 20 T cell receptor beta chains sequenced from one sample in a study of OX40 agonist ivuxolimab in advanced cancers. The library was obtained by the immunoSEQ multiplex PCR assay. TCRdb stores this immuneACCESS table with in-frame sequences only. Part of the clones is absent; in the studies checked, under half of the shortfall reflects unresolved V genes, and no reason is known for the rest. This sample is represented by about 83,000 clones; roughly 80% of them were singletons. The ten largest clonotypes hold approximately 1.5% of the sample. Sequences were derived from CD4+ or CD8+ T cells sorted from blood, sampled in a trial of the OX40 agonist ivuxolimab. The receptors derive from an adult with an advanced solid tumor such as melanoma, head and neck, liver or kidney cancer.

The V and J genes are TRBV6-5 and TRBJ2-7, with 8 bases aligning to TRBD1. The CDR3 loop spans 14 amino acids. The germline V gene encodes CDR1 MNHEY and CDR2 SVGAGI. With 5 bases clipped from V and 6 bases from J, the junction kept 9 bases outside the gene matches. The CDR3 DNA reads TGTGCCAGCAGTATTATCGGACAGGGTGGCGAGCAGTACTTC. This encodes CASSIIGQGGEQYF.

The genes are TRBV14 and TRBJ1-2; unclear D gene. There are 13 residues in the CDR3. The ends were cut back, 0 bases at V and 8 bases at J, with 10 bases in the middle. The germline V gene has CDR1 SGHDN and CDR2 FVKESK. The CDR3 nucleotides read TGTGCCAGCAGCCAAGAATTGAAAGACGGCTACACCTTC. This sequence encodes CASSQELKDGYTF.

This clone was counted between two and nine times. The CDR3 sequence is CASTTLGYGYTF. DNA for the CDR3: TGTGCCAGCACTACCCTCGGCTATGGCTACACCTTC. The chain carries TRBV6-5 and TRBJ1-2; D is unclear. The CDR3 runs to 12 residues. Germline V lookup: CDR1 MNHEY, CDR2 SVGAGI. V dropped 7 bases and J dropped 4 bases, with 10 bases sitting between them.

J is TRBJ1-1 and V is TRBV2; D gene ambiguous. This CDR3 has 13 amino acids. Germline V lookup: CDR1 SNHLY, CDR2 FYNNEI. Trimming took 6 bases from V and 5 from J, leaving 13 bases between them. The DNA of the CDR3 is TGTGCCAGCAGCGCCAGTCGGGCTACTGAAGCTTTCTTT. It yields the protein CASSASRATEAFF.

The V call is TRBV5-4, the J call TRBJ2-1; 14 bases line up with TRBD2. The V segment lost 4 bases and the J segment 7 bases; nucleotides outside the gene matches: 4. Germline V gene sequence: CDR1 SGHNT, CDR2 YYREEE (reference sequence). The CDR3 extends over 15 amino acids. CDR3 region: CASSKTSGGANEQFF. The DNA of the CDR3 is TGTGCCAGCAGCAAGACTAGCGGGGGGGCGAATGAGCAGTTCTTC.

CDR3 sequence reads: CASSFGTGLNEQFF. CDR3 in DNA: TGTGCCAGCAGCTTTGGGACAGGGTTGAATGAGCAGTTCTTC. The chain recombines TRBV7-9 with TRBJ2-1; 9 nucleotides agree with TRBD1. The J segment lost 7 bases and the V segment lost 3 bases, leaving 4 bases of the junction unmatched. CDR3 length equals 14 residues. Germline V gene lookup returns CDR1 SEHNR and CDR2 FQNEAQ (reference sequence).

This clone has more than one count but fewer than ten. The chain is built from TRBV5-1 and TRBJ2-5; TRBD1 aligns across 9 bases. The germline CDR1 and CDR2 sequences are SGHRS and YFSETQ. With V trimmed by 5 bases and J by 1 base, 9 bases remained unmatched. There are 16 residues in the CDR3. The CDR3 reads CASRTGGLALQETQYF. In nucleotides, the CDR3 is TGCGCCAGCAGAACAGGGGGCCTCGCCCTCCAAGAGACCCAGTACTTC.

This clone was observed a single time. The V call is TRBV11-2, the J call TRBJ2-5; 9 bases are a match to TRBD1. Looked up from germline, CDR1 is SGHAT and CDR2 is FQNNGV. The J segment lost 5 bases and the V segment lost 5 bases, leaving 6 bases of the junction unmatched. The CDR3 is made up of 14 amino acids. The CDR3 DNA follows: TGTGCCAGCAGCCCACAGGGGGCCTTGGAGACCCAGTACTTC. Its translation: CASSPQGALETQYF. The full variable domain, with the rest looked up from reference TRBV11-2 and TRBJ2-5, is EAGVAQSPRYKIIEKRQSVAFWCNPISGHATLYWYQQILGQGPKLLIQFQNNGVVDDSQLPKDRFSAERLKGVDSTLKIQPAKLEDSAVYLCASSPQGALETQYFGPGTRLLVL.

This chain joins TRBV6-1 and TRBJ1-5, with D unclear. This CDR3 is 15 amino acids long. Germline lookup yields CDR1 MNHNS and CDR2 SASEGT. V shed 10 bases and J shed 2 bases, with 18 bases lying between them. The DNA of the CDR3 is TGTGCCACCCTCCAACGGGGAAGGGGCAATCAGCCCCAGCATTTT. This codes for CATLQRGRGNQPQHF.

This clone showed up just a few times. The chain links TRBV18 to TRBJ1-1; D uncertain. Trimming removed 1 base from V and 1 base from J, with 4 bases in between. Looked up from germline, CDR1 is KGHSH and CDR2 is LQKENI. CDR3 length: 13 amino acids. In DNA, the CDR3 is TGTGCCAGCTCACCACAGACGAACACTGAAGCTTTCTTT. This translates into CASSPQTNTEAFF.

The chain employs TRBV7-9 and TRBJ1-3; no definite D call. V was shortened by 4 bases and J by 9 bases, with 7 bases between the two germline ends. CDR3 length: 11 residues. The germline V gene has CDR1 SEHNR and CDR2 FQNEAQ (reference sequence). CDR3 region: CASSSRPTIYF. The CDR3 bases are TGTGCCAGCAGCTCCCGCCCCACCATATATTTT.

The chain carries TRBV6-5 and TRBJ1-1; the D gene is possibly TRBD1 (5 bases). Between the trimmed V and J ends, which lost 6 bases and 7 bases, there was a span of 9 bases. Germline CDR1 reads MNHEY; CDR2 reads SVGAGI. The CDR3 loop spans 11 amino acids. CDR3 region: CASREGIEAFF. CDR3 bases: TGTGCCAGCAGGGAGGGGATTGAAGCTTTCTTT.

V is TRBV5-1 and J is TRBJ1-2, with 11 bases that match TRBD1. Unmatched junction bases numbered 12, after V lost 4 bases and J lost 7 bases. Germline values: CDR1 SGHRS, CDR2 YFSETQ. This CDR3 is 16 amino acids long. The CDR3 reads CASSAGVGTGGSGYTF. DNA of the CDR3: TGCGCCAGCAGCGCGGGCGTGGGGACAGGGGGATCTGGCTACACCTTC.

The chain joins TRBV6-4 to TRBJ2-3, with 10 nucleotides matching TRBD2. The CDR3 has 17 residues. The junction had 14 bases not matched to a gene; V was cut back by 6 bases and J by 5 bases. Looked up from germline, CDR1 is MRHNA and CDR2 is SNTAGT. The CDR3 loop is CASSATWVAGGKDTQYF. The CDR3 DNA is TGTGCCAGCAGCGCGACGTGGGTAGCGGGGGGAAAAGATACGCAGTATTTT.

This clone showed up just once. The V gene is TRBV5-1, the J gene TRBJ1-2; a weak D match, TRBD1 (6 bases). CDR1 SGHRS and CDR2 YFSETQ come from the germline V gene. Deletions cut 2 bases from V and 3 bases from J, with 17 bases between. CDR3 size: 16 residues. The chain's CDR3 is CASSLRGAGVDYGYTF. Here the CDR3 DNA reads TGCGCCAGCAGCTTAAGAGGGGCAGGGGTCGACTATGGCTACACCTTC.

V and J are TRBV4-1 and TRBJ2-7; unclear D gene. CDR3 size: 17 residues. Germline CDR1 reads MGHRA; CDR2 reads YSYEKL. Trimming removed 4 bases at V and 2 bases at J, with 21 bases between. The CDR3 here is CASSLSVTTELTYEQYF. Written as DNA, the CDR3 is TGCGCCAGCAGCCTAAGTGTCACGACGGAGTTAACCTACGAGCAGTACTTC.

The rearrangement links TRBV28 to TRBJ1-1, with a possible D match to TRBD1 (6 bases). The V gene lost 5 bases and the J gene lost 4 bases, with 11 bases spanning the gap. This CDR3 is 13 amino acids long. Germline V gives CDR1 MDHEN, CDR2 SYDVKM. CDR3 DNA sequence: TGTGCCAGCAGTCCGGGCAGGGGCACTGAAGCTTTCTTT. It specifies CASSPGRGTEAFF.

The chain's CDR3 is CASQWVPNQPQHF. The CDR3 DNA is TGTGCCAGTCAATGGGTCCCCAATCAGCCCCAGCATTTT. The chain combines TRBV6-1 with TRBJ1-5; no clear D gene. The germline CDR1 and CDR2 sequences are MNHNS and SASEGT. This CDR3 comprises 13 residues. Trimming took 9 bases from V and 3 from J, leaving 12 bases between them.

The rearrangement uses TRBV5-1 and TRBJ1-2; the D is unclear. The CDR3 sequence is 14 residues long. Trimming took off 2 bases at V and 2 bases at J, with 10 bases between the two ends. Germline V gene data show CDR1 as SGHRS and CDR2 as YFSETQ. CDR3 sequence: CASSLGDLNYGYTF. CDR3 bases: TGCGCCAGCAGCTTAGGCGATCTAAACTATGGCTACACCTTC.

The chain has TRBV5-1 and TRBJ2-3, with 10 nucleotides matching TRBD1. Germline trimming cut 0 bases from V and 4 bases from J; bases unmatched to any gene: 2. Germline loops: CDR1 SGHRS, CDR2 YFSETQ. The CDR3 sequence is 15 residues long. The CDR3 coding sequence is TGCGCCAGCAGCTTGGTGGGGACAGGGGCAGATACGCAGTATTTT. Protein product: CASSLVGTGADTQYF.